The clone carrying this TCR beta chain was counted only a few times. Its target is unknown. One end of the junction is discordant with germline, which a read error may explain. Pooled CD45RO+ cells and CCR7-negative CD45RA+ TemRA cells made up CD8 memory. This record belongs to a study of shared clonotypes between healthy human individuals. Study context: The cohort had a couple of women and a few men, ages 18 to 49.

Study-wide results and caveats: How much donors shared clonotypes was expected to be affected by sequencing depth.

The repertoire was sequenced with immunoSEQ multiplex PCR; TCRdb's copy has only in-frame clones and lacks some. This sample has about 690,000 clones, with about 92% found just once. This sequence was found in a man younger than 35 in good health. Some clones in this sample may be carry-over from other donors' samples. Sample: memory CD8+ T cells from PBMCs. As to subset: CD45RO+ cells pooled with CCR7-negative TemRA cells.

The CDR3 DNA follows: TGTGCAAGCAGCTTGGGAACGTACAATGAGCAGTTCTTC. Translated, it gives CASSLGTYNEQFF. The chain recombines TRBV5-5 with TRBJ2-1; D remains ambiguous. The CDR3 spans 13 residues. The V gene's germline CDR1 is SGHKS and CDR2 YYEKEE (reference sequence).